Ten or more counts support the clone carrying this TCR beta chain. Its target is unknown. Study-wide results and limits: The TCR gene usage of tumor memory CD4+ T cells clustered together with blood and lymph node memory CD4+ cells and with lymph node naive CD4+ cells.

V lost 5 bases and J 1 base, leaving 20 bases between the germline ends. The CDR3 runs 17 residues. Germline-derived CDR1 and CDR2 are DFQATT and SNEGSKA (reference sequence). Purified naive CD4+ T cells were depleted of CD25+ Tregs. MiXCR, applied by TCRdb to the 5' RACE reads, yields one record per CDR3 protein. This table has some 60,000 distinct CDR3 sequences, more than 25% appearing once. The sample taken for sequencing was tumor-infiltrating naive CD4+ T cells sorted from the breast tumor. Subset specified: naive CD4+ T cells, CD4+CD45RA+CD25-. This chain links TRBV20-1 with TRBJ2-2; D is possibly TRBD2 (7 bases). The receptor comes from a female donor with breast cancer. CDR3 bases: TGCAGTGCTCCAGGATTAACGGGGGGCGGGAACACCGGGGAGCTGTTTTTT. Translated: CSAPGLTGGGNTGELFF.